Shown below are 17 T cell receptor beta chains from a single sample sequenced in a study of T cell responses to AZD1222 COVID-19 vaccine. Profiling relied on immunoSEQ multiplex PCR, and the TCRdb table lists in-frame clones only, not all of them. In the table there are some 170,000 clones, just under 90% of which are singletons. Sequencing was performed on peripheral blood, taken 28 days after the second dose of the MenACWY control vaccine. Every receptor here comes from an adult who received the MenACWY meningococcal vaccine as a control.

This sequence joins TRBV5-4 and TRBJ1-5; D may be TRBD1 (5 bases). The CDR3 consists of 14 residues. The V end lost 1 base, the J end lost 0 bases, and 5 bases lay between the germline ends. Germline assignment: CDR1 SGHNT and CDR2 YYREEE (reference sequence). CDR3 bases: TGTGCCAGCAGCTTGCAGGGTAGCAATCAGCCCCAGCATTTT. Amino acids: CASSLQGSNQPQHF. Full variable domain (outside the CDR3, taken from reference TRBV5-4 and TRBJ1-5): ETGVTQSPTHLIKTRGQQVTLRCSSQSGHNTVSWYQQALGQGPQFIFQYYREEENGRGNFPPRFSGLQFPNYSSELNVNALELDDSALYLCASSLQGSNQPQHFGDGTRLSIL.

The chain joins TRBV2 to TRBJ2-1; 13 bases align to TRBD2. This CDR3 region has 15 residues. Germline assignment: CDR1 SNHLY and CDR2 FYNNEI. With V trimmed by 6 bases and J by 9 bases, 8 bases remained unmatched. The CDR3 spells CASRLRTSGSTEQFF. For the CDR3, the DNA is TGTGCCAGCAGGCTGAGGACTAGCGGGAGCACTGAGCAGTTCTTC.

CDR3 loop: CASSPNQDRGDSPLHF. The CDR3 DNA sequence: TGTGCCAGCTCACCGAACCAGGACAGGGGTGATTCACCCCTCCACTTT. V and J are TRBV18 and TRBJ1-6; the match to TRBD1 covers 9 bases. V lost 3 bases, J lost 8 bases, and 8 bases stayed unmatched. This CDR3 comprises 16 residues. Germline loops: CDR1 KGHSH, CDR2 LQKENI.

This clone showed up just a few times. This chain links TRBV7-2 with TRBJ1-1, with D tentatively TRBD1 (5 bases). V was clipped by 5 bases and J by 6 bases, with 16 bases between them. CDR3 length equals 14 residues. Germline loops: CDR1 SGHTA, CDR2 FQGNSA. The CDR3 nucleotides are TGTGCCAGCAGCCTCGGGGGGACGCGGGCTGAAGCTTTCTTT. As protein: CASSLGGTRAEAFF. The full variable domain, its missing parts supplied by reference TRBV7-2 and TRBJ1-1, is GAGVSQSPSNKVTEKGKDVELRCDPISGHTALYWYRQSLGQGLEFLIYFQGNSAPDKSGLPSDRFSAERTGGSVSTLTIQRTQQEDSAVYLCASSLGGTRAEAFFGQGTRLTVV.

The chain uses TRBV15 and TRBJ2-7; D remains unclear. This CDR3 spans 12 amino acids. V was shortened by 1 base and J by 6 bases, with 7 bases between the two germline ends. The V gene's germline CDR1 is LNHNV and CDR2 YYDKDF (reference sequence). CDR3 nucleotide sequence: TGTGCCACCAGCAGAGCGAGGAGCGAGCAGTACTTC. Protein sequence: CATSRARSEQYF.

This chain links TRBV2 with TRBJ2-5, with D unclear. V was trimmed by 4 bases and J by 1 base, leaving 13 bases between them. The V gene's germline CDR1 is SNHLY and CDR2 FYNNEI. The CDR3 runs to 15 residues. CDR3 residues: CASSGERDGQETQYF. The CDR3 DNA is TGTGCCAGCAGTGGCGAGAGAGATGGCCAAGAGACCCAGTACTTC.

CDR3 bases: TGTGCCAGCAGCAGACGGACCGGGACGGAGCTCTACGAGCAGTACTTC. Its translation is CASSRRTGTELYEQYF. This chain joins TRBV9 and TRBJ2-7; either TRBD1 or TRBD2 may supply D (5 bases each). Per the germline V gene, CDR1 is SGDLS and CDR2 is YYNGEE. V was pared by 4 bases and J by 3 bases, with 20 bases between. The CDR3 runs to 16 residues.

The chain employs TRBV9 and TRBJ1-4; TRBD1 matches 8 bases. Germline assignment: CDR1 SGDLS and CDR2 YYNGEE. This CDR3 is built from 15 residues. Trimming cost V 0 bases and J 5 bases; bases outside gene matches: 3. CDR3 sequence (DNA): TGTGCCAGCAGCGTAGTGGGGACAGGAAATGAAAAACTGTTTTTT. Translated, it gives CASSVVGTGNEKLFF.

The rearrangement links TRBV6-5 to TRBJ1-5; no clear D gene. Per the germline V gene, CDR1 is MNHEY and CDR2 is SVGAGI. V was cut by 2 bases and J by 2 bases, with 4 bases left in between. This CDR3 region has 13 residues. This chain's CDR3 is CASSYRGNQPQHF. The CDR3, as DNA: TGTGCCAGCAGTTACAGGGGCAATCAGCCCCAGCATTTT.

The chain employs TRBV29-1 and TRBJ1-1; D is uncertain. This CDR3 spans 12 amino acids. V was pared by 4 bases and J by 1 base, with 7 bases between. Germline CDR1 and CDR2: SQVTM and ANQGSEA. The chain's CDR3 is CSVVVPNTEAFF. The CDR3 nucleotides read TGCAGCGTTGTTGTACCGAACACTGAAGCTTTCTTT.

This chain uses TRBV6-5 with TRBJ2-7; no reliable D call. The germline CDR1 and CDR2 sequences are MNHEY and SVGAGI. This CDR3 region has 16 residues. V was pared by 0 bases and J by 5 bases, with 17 bases between. Written as DNA, the CDR3 is TGTGCCAGCAGTTACTCGAAGGTACGGACCATCCACGAGCAGTACTTC. It is translated as CASSYSKVRTIHEQYF.

V gene TRBV15 combines with J gene TRBJ1-2; 7 positions agree with TRBD1. There are 17 residues in the CDR3. V gave up 3 bases and J gave up 1 base; unmatched junction bases: 11. Germline CDR1 LNHNV, CDR2 YYDKDF (reference sequence). The CDR3: CATSSSTPGTDNYGYTF. CDR3 DNA sequence: TGTGCCACCAGCAGTTCTACCCCCGGGACAGATAACTATGGCTACACCTTC.

The chain carries TRBV7-2 and TRBJ2-7; TRBD1 agrees at 9 bases. Germline V gives CDR1 SGHTA, CDR2 FQGNSA. The CDR3 loop spans 15 amino acids. With V trimmed by 5 bases and J by 0 bases, 5 bases remained unmatched. The CDR3 DNA sequence: TGTGCCAGCAGCACCGGGACAGGGCGCTCCTACGAGCAGTACTTC. Encoded protein: CASSTGTGRSYEQYF.

The chain employs TRBV3-1 (or the pseudogene TRBV3-2) and TRBJ1-4, with a tentative D call TRBD1 (6 bases). CDR3 length: 15 residues. Germline V CDR1 and CDR2: LGHDT, YNNKEL (reference sequence). V lost 2 bases and J lost 8, with 15 bases in between. The CDR3 DNA reads as TGTGCCAGCAGCCAAACGAGCAGGGGAGGCGAAAAACTGTTTTTT. It encodes CASSQTSRGGEKLFF.

This chain links TRBV6-2 or TRBV6-3 with TRBJ2-3, with D hard to call. V shed 5 bases and J shed 6 bases, with 9 bases lying between them. Germline V gene lookup returns CDR1 MNHEY and CDR2 SVGEGT. There are 12 residues in the CDR3. The CDR3 bases are TGTGCCAGCAGTGAGAAGCATGATACGCAGTATTTT. Its protein is CASSEKHDTQYF.

V is TRBV2 and J is TRBJ1-1; D unclear. Germline V CDR1 and CDR2: SNHLY, FYNNEI. V was clipped by 0 bases and J by 4 bases, with 3 bases between them. The CDR3 has 12 residues. The DNA for the CDR3 is TGTGCCAGCAGTGAAGCAAGCACTGAAGCTTTCTTT. As protein: CASSEASTEAFF.

This chain uses TRBV7-9 with TRBJ2-1, with 14 positions matching TRBD2. The CDR3 consists of 18 residues. Germline V gene sequence: CDR1 SEHNR, CDR2 FQNEAQ (reference sequence). The junction had 8 bases not matched to a gene; V was cut back by 4 bases and J by 3 bases. In nucleotides, the CDR3 is TGTGCCAGCAGCTACACCGGGACTAGCGGGAGTATCTACAATGAGCAGTTCTTC. Translated, it gives CASSYTGTSGSIYNEQFF.